These T cell receptor beta chains were read from a single sample in a study of T cells in Graves' hyperthyroidism and ophthalmopathy. TCRdb analysed the multiplex PCR reads with MiXCR anew, one entry per CDR3 protein. The sample lists fewer than 650,000 distinct CDR3 sequences, 40% to 50% occurring once. Material: peripheral blood or thyroid tissue (not recorded which). The source of these receptors is an adult woman with Graves' disease, either hyperthyroidism or ophthalmopathy (not recorded which). CDR3s include the opening cysteine and the closing phenylalanine or tryptophan. Each record gives: D gene, V gene, CDR3 protein. The D gene is left open where the match is weak.

D: -
V: TRBV10-2
CDR3: CASSGVSDQETQYF

D: -
V: TRBV7-9
CDR3: CASSPAPGTEAFF

D: -
V: TRBV7-2
CDR3: CASSARDTEYF

D: -
V: TRBV2
CDR3: CASRNGGRDSNQPQHF

D: TRBD1
V: TRBV29-1
CDR3: CSSRGPETQYF

D: -
V: TRBV12-3/TRBV12-4
CDR3: CASSSLLIDRLNGYTF

D: -
V: TRBV7-8
CDR3: CASSPDGGQTGNTIYF

D: -
V: TRBV2
CDR3: CASHRDPGNTIYF

D: TRBD2
V: TRBV6-5
CDR3: CASSPSGGGTGELFF

D: -
V: TRBV2
CDR3: CASSGEIYGYTF

D: TRBD2
V: TRBV29-1
CDR3: CSVLWDYSYEQYF

D: -
V: TRBV2
CDR3: CASRPPVTYEQYF

D: -
V: TRBV27
CDR3: CASSLSGAQETQYF

D: TRBD1
V: TRBV19
CDR3: CASTFSGTGDSPLHF

D: TRBD1
V: TRBV2
CDR3: CASREGQGQPQHF

D: -
V: TRBV6-1
CDR3: CASSEGGSGYTF

D: TRBD1
V: TRBV7-3
CDR3: CASSVDRGRGYEQYF

D: -
V: TRBV25-1
CDR3: CASSNLDIPSPLHF

D: -
V: TRBV20-1
CDR3: CSAREEDRTDTQYF

D: TRBD1
V: TRBV9
CDR3: CASSAGQGTGELFF

D: TRBD2
V: TRBV10-2
CDR3: CASRLAGEPYNEQFF

D: TRBD1
V: TRBV20-1
CDR3: CSAKGQGRQPQHF

D: TRBD1
V: TRBV6-1
CDR3: CASSPKTGRSYEQYF

D: -
V: TRBV7-6
CDR3: CASSLADGYNQPQHF

D: TRBD1
V: TRBV9
CDR3: CASSDRASRGTQYF